Below are 12 T cell receptor beta chains sequenced from a single sample in a study of blood T cell repertoires in COVID-19. The repertoire was sequenced with immunoSEQ multiplex PCR; TCRdb's copy has only in-frame clones and lacks some. The sample records about 210,000 clones, approximately 86% being singletons. Material: peripheral blood. The source of these receptors is a man between 40 and 49 years old with acute or convalescent COVID-19.

The chain couples TRBV24-1 to TRBJ2-5; D perhaps matches TRBD2 (7 bases). V was trimmed by 1 base and J by 5 bases, leaving 16 bases between them. CDR1 and CDR2 from the germline V gene are KGHDR and SFDVKD. The CDR3 has 16 residues. The CDR3 DNA follows: TGTGCCACCAGTGATTTTCGGGGGGCAACGGTGGAGACCCAGTACTTC. It codes for CATSDFRGATVETQYF.

V is TRBV7-9 and J is TRBJ1-1, with D tentatively TRBD1 (5 bases). Germline CDR1 is SEHNR and CDR2 is FQNEAQ (reference sequence). V shed 5 bases and J shed 5 bases, with 12 bases lying between them. The CDR3 is 13 amino acids. As DNA, the CDR3 is TGTGCCAGCAGCCCGGGAGAGGGGACTGAAGCTTTCTTT. Residues: CASSPGEGTEAFF.

The rearrangement joins TRBV12-3 or TRBV12-4 to TRBJ2-1, with TRBD1 as a possible D gene (6 bases). Between the trimmed V and J ends, which lost 3 bases and 6 bases, there was a span of 9 bases. The CDR3 spans 13 residues. CDR3 sequence: CASSFTRGNEQFF. In nucleotides, the CDR3 is TGTGCCAGCAGTTTTACCAGGGGCAATGAGCAGTTCTTC.

CDR3: CASSDRSTSWVDTQYF. CDR3 in DNA: TGTGCCAGCAGTGATAGATCGACTAGCTGGGTAGATACGCAGTATTTT. The chain couples TRBV6-1 to TRBJ2-3; 7 nucleotides agree with TRBD2. CDR1 is MNHNS and CDR2 is SASEGT in the germline V gene. CDR3 length: 16 amino acids. The V segment lost 3 bases and the J segment 5 bases; nucleotides outside the gene matches: 11.

The rearrangement uses TRBV7-2 and TRBJ1-1, with D perhaps TRBD1 (6 bases). This CDR3 spans 14 amino acids. CDR1 SGHTA and CDR2 FQGNSA come from the germline V gene. Trimming took 1 base from V and 5 from J, leaving 11 bases between them. The CDR3 nucleotides are TGTGCCAGCAGCTTAGGCGGGGGGCAAACTGAAGCTTTCTTT. This sequence encodes CASSLGGGQTEAFF. Drawing the rest from reference TRBV7-2 and TRBJ1-1, the complete variable domain is GAGVSQSPSNKVTEKGKDVELRCDPISGHTALYWYRQSLGQGLEFLIYFQGNSAPDKSGLPSDRFSAERTGGSVSTLTIQRTQQEDSAVYLCASSLGGGQTEAFFGQGTRLTVV.

This clone was detected only a few times. The chain is built from TRBV28 and TRBJ1-2; no clear D. V was trimmed by 8 bases and J by 0 bases, leaving 10 bases between them. The length of the CDR3 is 13 residues. Germline V gene data show CDR1 as MDHEN and CDR2 as SYDVKM. CDR3 region: CASLDKANYGYTF. The CDR3 DNA is TGTGCCAGCCTTGACAAAGCTAACTATGGCTACACCTTC.

The chain uses TRBV4-1 and TRBJ2-3; TRBD2 agrees at 7 bases. The CDR3 runs to 15 residues. Trimming cost V 4 bases and J 6 bases; bases outside gene matches: 10. Per germline, CDR1 MGHRA and CDR2 YSYEKL. The CDR3 loop is CASSPLGGRADTQYF. CDR3 nucleotides: TGCGCCAGCAGCCCTCTCGGCGGGAGAGCCGATACGCAGTATTTT.

This rearrangement joins TRBV27 to TRBJ1-1; D perhaps matches TRBD1 (5 bases). The ends were cut back, 3 bases at V and 6 bases at J, with 14 bases in the middle. Germline loops: CDR1 MNHEY, CDR2 SMNVEV (reference sequence). CDR3 size: 14 residues. The CDR3 here is CASSLAPRAPEAFF. The CDR3 DNA is TGTGCCAGCAGTTTGGCCCCCAGGGCCCCTGAAGCTTTCTTT.

The chain couples TRBV30 to TRBJ2-7, with 7 bases matching TRBD1. Trimming at V came to 1 base and at J to 6 bases, leaving 3 bases not matched to a gene. This CDR3 comprises 12 residues. CDR1 is GTSNPN, CDR2 SVGIG, per germline (reference sequence). CDR3: CAWSEQGIEQYF. As DNA, the CDR3 is TGTGCCTGGAGTGAACAGGGGATCGAGCAGTACTTC.

Written as DNA, the CDR3 is TGTGCCAGCAGCTTTTTCCTAGGGGACTATAATTCACCCCTCCACTTT. This sequence encodes CASSFFLGDYNSPLHF. The chain carries TRBV5-5 and TRBJ1-6; tentatively, D is TRBD1 (5 bases). CDR3 length equals 16 residues. CDR1 SGHKS and CDR2 YYEKEE come from the germline V gene (reference sequence). Trimming removed 2 bases at V and 3 bases at J, with 12 bases between. The whole variable domain, remainder taken from reference TRBV5-5 and TRBJ1-6, is DAGVTQSPTHLIKTRGQQVTLRCSPISGHKSVSWYQQVLGQGPQFIFQYYEKEERGRGNFPDRFSARQFPNYSSELNVNALLLGDSALYLCASSFFLGDYNSPLHFGNGTRLTVT.

The genes are TRBV7-8 and TRBJ1-1; 10 bases are shared with TRBD1. Germline V gene sequence: CDR1 SGHVS, CDR2 FQNEAQ. Trimming removed 4 bases from V and 4 bases from J; junction bases left unmatched: 12. This CDR3 has 17 residues. In DNA form, the CDR3 reads TGTGCCAGCAGCTCCCCGGGTAGGGGACAGGGGCTCACTGAAGCTTTCTTT. This translates into CASSSPGRGQGLTEAFF. The variable domain in full, with the rest retrieved from reference TRBV7-8 and TRBJ1-1, is GAGVSQSPRYKVAKRGQDVALRCDPISGHVSLFWYQQALGQGPEFLTYFQNEAQLDKSGLPSDRFFAERPEGSVSTLKIQRTQQEDSAVYLCASSSPGRGQGLTEAFFGQGTRLTVV.

This clone was seen a single time. The genes are TRBV18 and TRBJ1-5; tentative D call: TRBD1 (6 bases). The CDR3 is 14 residues long. Trimming removed 3 bases at V and 1 base at J, with 7 bases between. The germline gives CDR1 KGHSH, CDR2 LQKENI. The CDR3 DNA follows: TGTGCCAGCTCACCGGACAGAAGCAATCAGCCCCAGCATTTT. Its translation is CASSPDRSNQPQHF.